In its sample, the clone carrying this T cell receptor beta chain was seen a few times. Original analysis: By means of reference gene primer amplification, nucleated cell counts were estimated. Profiled with immunoSEQ multiplex PCR; TCRdb holds only in-frame clones, not every one. From that table come the V and J calls and clone size; the DNA was used to work out D and trimming. The profile covers approximately 42,000 clones, with around 80% appearing a single time and over 25% taken by the ten largest. This entry belongs to a study of blood T cell repertoires in COVID-19. Study-wide background: Samples representing acute and convalescent COVID-19 were sourced from the United States, Italy and Spain. The cDNA or gDNA used as material had been derived from T cells, B-cell-depleted T cells, or PBMCs.

The V end lost 0 bases, the J end lost 1 base, and 9 bases lay between the germline ends. Germline assignment: CDR1 SGHNT and CDR2 YENEEA. This CDR3 spans 15 amino acids. The TCR comes from an elderly man with acute or convalescent COVID-19. The chain joins TRBV11-3 to TRBJ2-5; TRBD1 might be the D (5 bases). The sample comprised peripheral blood. CDR3 sequence reads: CASSLEPTAQETQYF. In nucleotides, the CDR3 is TGTGCCAGCAGCTTAGAGCCGACAGCCCAAGAGACCCAGTACTTC.